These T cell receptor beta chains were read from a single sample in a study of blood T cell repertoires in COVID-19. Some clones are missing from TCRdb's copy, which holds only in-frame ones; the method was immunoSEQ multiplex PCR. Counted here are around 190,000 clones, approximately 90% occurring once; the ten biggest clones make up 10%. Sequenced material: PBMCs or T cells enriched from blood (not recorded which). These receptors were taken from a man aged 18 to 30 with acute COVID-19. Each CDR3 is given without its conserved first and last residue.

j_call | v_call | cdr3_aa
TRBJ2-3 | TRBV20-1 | SASRGSPTDTQY
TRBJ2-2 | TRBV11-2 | ASSFRRGRERANTGELF
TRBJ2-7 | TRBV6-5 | ASSYLTGSYEQY
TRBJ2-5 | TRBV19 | ASSIGLAGGETQY
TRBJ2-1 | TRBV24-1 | ATSGPRESPNEQF
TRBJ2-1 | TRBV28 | ASSLGTSGYNEQF
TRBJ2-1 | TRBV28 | ASSGGTTTRNEQF
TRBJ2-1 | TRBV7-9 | ASSPGNYNEQF
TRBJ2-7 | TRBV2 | ASSGGTTRSYEQY
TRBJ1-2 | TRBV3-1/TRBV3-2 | ASSQEEWGVYGYT
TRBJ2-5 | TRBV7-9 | ASSLAGLLARETQY